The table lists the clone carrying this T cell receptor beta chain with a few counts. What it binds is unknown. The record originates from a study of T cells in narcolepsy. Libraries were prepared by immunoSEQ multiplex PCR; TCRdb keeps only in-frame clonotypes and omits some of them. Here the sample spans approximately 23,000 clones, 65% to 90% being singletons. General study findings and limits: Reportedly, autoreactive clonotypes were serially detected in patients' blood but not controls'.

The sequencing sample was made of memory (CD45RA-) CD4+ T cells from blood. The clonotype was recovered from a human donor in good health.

DNA for the CDR3: TGTGCCAGCAGTGAGCATCGGCCCGGTGGTGAAGCTTTCTTT. Its translation is CASSEHRPGGEAFF. The V and J genes are TRBV25-1 and TRBJ1-1; D remains ambiguous. The CDR3 has 14 residues. Germline V gives CDR1 MGHDK, CDR2 SYGVNS. V was cut by 3 bases and J by 7 bases, with 15 bases left in between.